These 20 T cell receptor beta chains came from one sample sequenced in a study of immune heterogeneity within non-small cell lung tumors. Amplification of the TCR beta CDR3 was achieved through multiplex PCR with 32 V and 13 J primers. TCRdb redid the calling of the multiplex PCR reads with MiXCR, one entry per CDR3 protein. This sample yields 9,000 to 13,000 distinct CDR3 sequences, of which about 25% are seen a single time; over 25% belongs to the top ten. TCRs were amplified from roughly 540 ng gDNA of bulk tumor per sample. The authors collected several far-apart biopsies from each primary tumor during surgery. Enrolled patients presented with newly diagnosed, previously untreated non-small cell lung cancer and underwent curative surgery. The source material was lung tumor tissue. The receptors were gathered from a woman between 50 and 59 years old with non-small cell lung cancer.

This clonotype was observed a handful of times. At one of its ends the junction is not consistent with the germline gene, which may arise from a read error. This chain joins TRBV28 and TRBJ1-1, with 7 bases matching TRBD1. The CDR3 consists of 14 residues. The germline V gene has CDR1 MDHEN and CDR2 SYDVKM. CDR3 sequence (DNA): TGTACCAGCAGTTTGACAGGGTTCAACACTGAAGCTTTCTTT. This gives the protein CTSSLTGFNTEAFF.

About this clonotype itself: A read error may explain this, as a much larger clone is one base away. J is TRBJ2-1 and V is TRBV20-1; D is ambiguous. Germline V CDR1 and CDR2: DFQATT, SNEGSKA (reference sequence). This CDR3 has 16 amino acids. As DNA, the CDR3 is TGCAGTGCCAGAGGAAGTGCGGTACGGATCATCAATGAGCAGTTCTTC. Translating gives CSARGSAVRIINEQFF.

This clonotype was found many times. The CDR3 DNA follows: TGTGCCAGCAGCCAAAGGCCCCAAGAGACCCAGTACTTC. This translates into CASSQRPQETQYF. V and J are TRBV3-1 and TRBJ2-5; D gene ambiguous. Trimming removed 2 bases from V and 1 base from J, with 5 bases in between. The length of the CDR3 is 13 residues. CDR1 and CDR2 from the germline V gene are LGHDT and YNNKEL (reference sequence).

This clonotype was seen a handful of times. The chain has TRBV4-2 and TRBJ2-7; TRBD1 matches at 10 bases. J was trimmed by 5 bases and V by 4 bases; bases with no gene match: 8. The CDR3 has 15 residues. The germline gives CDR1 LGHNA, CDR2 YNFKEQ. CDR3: CASSPMGQGMHEQYF. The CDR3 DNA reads TGTGCCAGCAGCCCGATGGGACAGGGGATGCACGAGCAGTACTTC.

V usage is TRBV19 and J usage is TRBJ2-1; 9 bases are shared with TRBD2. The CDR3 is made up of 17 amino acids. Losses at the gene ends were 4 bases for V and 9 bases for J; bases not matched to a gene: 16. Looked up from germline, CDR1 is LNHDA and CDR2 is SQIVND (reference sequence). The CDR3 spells CASSRKLSGRMVGEQFF. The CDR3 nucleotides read TGTGCCAGTAGTAGGAAACTTAGCGGGAGAATGGTCGGTGAGCAGTTCTTC.

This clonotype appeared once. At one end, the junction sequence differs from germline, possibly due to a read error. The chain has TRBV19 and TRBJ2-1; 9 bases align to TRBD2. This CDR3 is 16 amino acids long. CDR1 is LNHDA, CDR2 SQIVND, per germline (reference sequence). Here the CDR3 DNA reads TGTGCCGGTAGGGGGGGGGGGCGGGGGGGTATGAATGAGCAGTTCTTC. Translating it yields CAGRGGGRGGMNEQFF.

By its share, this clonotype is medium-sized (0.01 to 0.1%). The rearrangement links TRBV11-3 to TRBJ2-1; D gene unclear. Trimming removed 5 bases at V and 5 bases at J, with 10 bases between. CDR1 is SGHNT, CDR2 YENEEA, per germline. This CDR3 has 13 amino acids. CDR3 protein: CASSPTDDNEQFF. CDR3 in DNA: TGTGCCAGCAGCCCTACGGACGACAATGAGCAGTTCTTC.

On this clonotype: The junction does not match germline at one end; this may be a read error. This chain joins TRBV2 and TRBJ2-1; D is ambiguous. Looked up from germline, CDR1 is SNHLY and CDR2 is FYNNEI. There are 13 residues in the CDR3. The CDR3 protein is CSSSEYRNNEQFF. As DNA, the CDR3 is TGTTCCAGCAGTGAATACAGAAACAATGAGCAGTTCTTC.

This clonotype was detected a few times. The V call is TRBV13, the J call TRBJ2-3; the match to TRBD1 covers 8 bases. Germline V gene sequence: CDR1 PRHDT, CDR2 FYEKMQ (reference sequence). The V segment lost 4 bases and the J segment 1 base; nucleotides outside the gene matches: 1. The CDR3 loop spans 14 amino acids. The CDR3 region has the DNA TGTGCCAGCAGCTGGGGACAGGGCACAGATACGCAGTATTTT. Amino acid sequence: CASSWGQGTDTQYF. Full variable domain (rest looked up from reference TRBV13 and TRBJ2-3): AAGVIQSPRHLIKEKRETATLKCYPIPRHDTVYWYQQGPGQDPQFLISFYEKMQSDKGSIPDRFSAQQFSDYHSELNMSSLELGDSALYFCASSWGQGTDTQYFGPGTRLTVL.

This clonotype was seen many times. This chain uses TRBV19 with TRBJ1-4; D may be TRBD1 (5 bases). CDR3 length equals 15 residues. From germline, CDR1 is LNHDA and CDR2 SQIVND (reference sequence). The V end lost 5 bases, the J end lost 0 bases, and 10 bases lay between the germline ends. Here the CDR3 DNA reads TGTGCCAGTAGTCTCTCGACAGCAACTAATGAAAAACTGTTTTTT. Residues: CASSLSTATNEKLFF.

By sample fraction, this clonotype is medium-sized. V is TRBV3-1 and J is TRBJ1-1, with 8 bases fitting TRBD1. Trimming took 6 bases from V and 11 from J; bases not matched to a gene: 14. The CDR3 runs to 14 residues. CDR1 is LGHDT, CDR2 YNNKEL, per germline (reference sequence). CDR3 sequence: CASRAVGQARNAFF. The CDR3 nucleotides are TGTGCCAGCAGGGCAGTGGGACAGGCTCGTAACGCTTTCTTT.

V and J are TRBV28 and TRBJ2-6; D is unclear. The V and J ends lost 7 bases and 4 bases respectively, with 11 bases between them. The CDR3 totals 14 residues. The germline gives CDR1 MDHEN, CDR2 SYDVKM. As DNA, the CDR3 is TGTGCCAGCACCCCAACGGGCGGGGCCAACGTCCTGACTTTC. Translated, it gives CASTPTGGANVLTF.

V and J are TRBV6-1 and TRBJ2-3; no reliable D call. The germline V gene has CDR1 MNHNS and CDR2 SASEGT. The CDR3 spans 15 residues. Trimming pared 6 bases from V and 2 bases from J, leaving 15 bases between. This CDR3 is CASSYRRRSTDTQYF. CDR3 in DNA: TGTGCCAGCAGCTATCGCCGACGGTCCACAGATACGCAGTATTTT.

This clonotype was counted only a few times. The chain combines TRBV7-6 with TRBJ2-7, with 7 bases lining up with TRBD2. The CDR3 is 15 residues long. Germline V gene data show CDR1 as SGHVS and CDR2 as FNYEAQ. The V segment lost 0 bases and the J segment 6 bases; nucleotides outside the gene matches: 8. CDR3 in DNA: TGTGCCAGCAGCTTAGCGGGGGGGGGGACGGGCGAGCAGTACTTC. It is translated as CASSLAGGGTGEQYF.

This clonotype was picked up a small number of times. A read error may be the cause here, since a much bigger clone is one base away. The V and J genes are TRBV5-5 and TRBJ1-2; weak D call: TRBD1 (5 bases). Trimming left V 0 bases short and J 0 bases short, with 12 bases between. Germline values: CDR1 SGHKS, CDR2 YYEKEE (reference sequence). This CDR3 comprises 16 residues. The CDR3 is CASSLAGGGTNYGYTF. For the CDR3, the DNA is TGTGCCAGCAGCTTGGCGGGGGGGGGGACTAACTATGGCTACACCTTC. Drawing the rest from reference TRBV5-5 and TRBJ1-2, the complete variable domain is DAGVTQSPTHLIKTRGQQVTLRCSPISGHKSVSWYQQVLGQGPQFIFQYYEKEERGRGNFPDRFSARQFPNYSSELNVNALLLGDSALYLCASSLAGGGTNYGYTFGSGTRLTVV.

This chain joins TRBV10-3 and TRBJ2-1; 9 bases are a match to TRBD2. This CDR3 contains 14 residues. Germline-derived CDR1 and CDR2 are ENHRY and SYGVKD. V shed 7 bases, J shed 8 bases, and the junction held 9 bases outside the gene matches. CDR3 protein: CAINLRGREYEQFF. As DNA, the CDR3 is TGTGCCATCAATCTGCGCGGGAGGGAGTATGAGCAGTTCTTC.

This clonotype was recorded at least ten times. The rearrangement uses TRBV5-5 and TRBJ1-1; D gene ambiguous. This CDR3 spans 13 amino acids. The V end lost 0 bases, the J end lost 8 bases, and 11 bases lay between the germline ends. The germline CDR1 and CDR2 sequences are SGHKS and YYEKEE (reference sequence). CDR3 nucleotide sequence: TGTGCCAGCAGCTTGGAAAGGGAGAGGGAAGCTTTCTTT. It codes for CASSLEREREAFF.

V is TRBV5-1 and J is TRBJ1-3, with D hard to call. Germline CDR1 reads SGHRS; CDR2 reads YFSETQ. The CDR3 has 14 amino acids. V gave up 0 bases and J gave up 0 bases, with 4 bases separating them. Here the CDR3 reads CASSLGASGNTIYF. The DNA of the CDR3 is TGCGCCAGCAGCTTGGGGGCCTCTGGAAACACCATATATTTT.

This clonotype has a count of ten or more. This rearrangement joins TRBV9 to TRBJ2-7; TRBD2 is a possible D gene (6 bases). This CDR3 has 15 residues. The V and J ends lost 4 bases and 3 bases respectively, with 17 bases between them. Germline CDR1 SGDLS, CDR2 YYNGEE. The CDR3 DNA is TGTGCCAGCAGCCCCGACGGGGGTCCCTACTACGAGCAGTACTTC. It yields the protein CASSPDGGPYYEQYF.

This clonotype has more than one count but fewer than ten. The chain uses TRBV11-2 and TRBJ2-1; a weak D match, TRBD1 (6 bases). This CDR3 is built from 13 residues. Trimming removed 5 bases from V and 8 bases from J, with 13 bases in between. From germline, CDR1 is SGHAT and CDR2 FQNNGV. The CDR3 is CASSEDRFDEQFF. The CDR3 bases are TGTGCCAGCAGCGAAGACAGGTTTGATGAGCAGTTCTTC.